Presented here are 2 T cell receptor beta chains from one specimen sequenced in a study of T cells in Graves' hyperthyroidism and ophthalmopathy. TCR beta CDR3 sequences were amplified from RNA transcripts. The TCR CDR3 was amplified in a first-round RT-PCR using the HTBI primer set. TCRdb re-analysed the multiplex PCR reads in MiXCR, keeping a single row per CDR3 protein. Here the sample spans about 570,000 distinct CDR3 sequences, 46% being singletons. Sequences were obtained from peripheral blood or thyroid tissue (not recorded which). The receptors shown here come from an adult woman with Graves' disease, either hyperthyroidism or ophthalmopathy (not recorded which).

This clonotype occurred many times. This chain links TRBV7-9 with TRBJ2-7; no clear D gene. The V gene lost 3 bases and the J gene lost 6 bases, with 9 bases spanning the gap. CDR1 and CDR2 (germline): SEHNR, FQNEAQ (reference sequence). This CDR3 is built from 12 residues. In nucleotides, the CDR3 is TGTGCCAGCAGCTTGAGGTCCAGCGAGCAGTACTTC. Translated, it gives CASSLRSSEQYF.

CDR3 bases: TGTGCCAGCAGCTTTCCCAGGCCGCCACCCCTCCACTTT. It is translated as CASSFPRPPPLHF. The genes are TRBV7-3 and TRBJ1-6; D unclear. Between the trimmed V and J ends, which lost 3 bases and 11 bases, there was a span of 11 bases. The CDR3 consists of 13 residues. Germline lookup yields CDR1 SGHTA and CDR2 FQGTGA.